A selection of T cell receptor beta chains follows, all from one sample in a study of cytomegalovirus exposure and HLA in healthy donors. Only in-frame clones appear in the TCRdb table, and some are missing; sequencing was by immunoSEQ multiplex PCR. The sample lists 200,000 to 250,000 clones; approximately 84% were seen once. The sample consisted of PBMCs. Source of these receptors: a man younger than 35 in good health and CMV-seropositive. The CDR3 runs from the conserved cysteine through the conserved F or W. The D gene is left open where the match is weak. Size tells how often a clone was seen (once, few, many) or the class of an expanded clone, and some rows leave it out.

>TRBJ2-3|few|TRBV29-1|TRBD2
TGCAGCGTCGCCTGGACTAGCGGGAAGCCAGATACGCAGTATTTT
CSVAWTSGKPDTQYF
>TRBJ1-3|.|TRBV7-8|.
TGTGCCAGCAGCTCAAACACCCTCTCTGGAAACACCATATATTTT
CASSSNTLSGNTIYF
>TRBJ2-1|.|TRBV11-3|.
TGTGCCAGCAGCTTAGATGGTGACAATCGAAGGGAGCAGTTCTTC
CASSLDGDNRREQFF
>TRBJ1-2|.|TRBV7-2|.
TGTGCCAGCAGCTTAGAGCCCCACGGGAACTATGGCTACACCTTC
CASSLEPHGNYGYTF
>TRBJ2-1|.|TRBV28|TRBD2
TGTGCCAGCACCATAGGGTCTAGCGGGATACGAGAGCAGTTCTTC
CASTIGSSGIREQFF
>TRBJ2-6|.|TRBV2|.
TGTGCCAGCAGTGAAATGGCAGGGTGGGCCAACGTCCTGACTTTC
CASSEMAGWANVLTF
>TRBJ2-7|.|TRBV6-1|TRBD2
TGTGCCAGCAGTGAAGGGTCTAGCGGGTCACCCTACGAGCAGTACTTC
CASSEGSSGSPYEQYF
>TRBJ2-1|.|TRBV6-1|TRBD2
TGTGCCAGCAACCCGACTAGCGGGAGTAGTGGAGAGCAGTTCTTC
CASNPTSGSSGEQFF
>TRBJ2-7|.|TRBV10-3|TRBD1
TGTGCCATCGGGGGACCCGGGACAGACTCCTACGAGCAGTACTTC
CAIGGPGTDSYEQYF
>TRBJ1-1|.|TRBV19|.
TGTGCCAGTAGTACGGCGGGGTGGACTGAAGCTTTCTTT
CASSTAGWTEAFF
>TRBJ1-2|.|TRBV4-1|.
TGCGCCAGCAGCCCGAAACATGACGACGGCTACACCTTC
CASSPKHDDGYTF
>TRBJ2-1|.|TRBV5-6|.
TGTGCCAGCGCCCTCACAGGGCCACGGGATGAGCAGTTCTTC
CASALTGPRDEQFF
>TRBJ2-1|.|TRBV9|TRBD2
TGTGCCAGCAGCGCTAGCGGGAGGGCCTTCAATGAGCAGTTCTTC
CASSASGRAFNEQFF
>TRBJ2-3|.|TRBV5-1|TRBD2
TGCGCCAGCAGCTCAGGACTAGCCGCATCCACAGATACGCAGTATTTT
CASSSGLAASTDTQYF
>TRBJ1-1|.|TRBV4-1|.
TGCGCCAGCAGCCAAGTGGGGGGGCGGTTGACTGAAGCTTTCTTT
CASSQVGGRLTEAFF
>TRBJ1-1|.|TRBV6-1|TRBD1
TGTGCCAGCAGTGTCGGGACAGGGTCCACTGAAGCTTTCTTT
CASSVGTGSTEAFF
>TRBJ1-4|.|TRBV7-2|.
TGTGCCAGCAGCCGGGGTCTACTAAATGAAAAACTGTTTTTT
CASSRGLLNEKLFF
>TRBJ1-2|.|TRBV11-2|.
TGTGCCAGCAGCTTCACTCCGAGCGGTGGCTACACCTTC
CASSFTPSGGYTF
>TRBJ1-1|.|TRBV6-5|.
TGTGCCAGCAGTTGGACCGGGACTGAAGCTTTCTTT
CASSWTGTEAFF
>TRBJ2-1|.|TRBV5-1|TRBD1
TGCGCCAGCAGCGTGACAGGGGGCTCCTACAATGAGCAGTTCTTC
CASSVTGGSYNEQFF
>TRBJ2-2|few|TRBV7-9|.
TGTGCCAGCAGCTTGGGGGGAAGTGACACCGGGGAGCTGTTTTTT
CASSLGGSDTGELFF
>TRBJ2-7|.|TRBV2|TRBD2
TGTGCCAGCAGTGAAATGCTAGCGGGAGGCGAGCAGTACTTC
CASSEMLAGGEQYF
>TRBJ1-3|.|TRBV2|.
TGTGCCAGCAGTGACTTCTTCGTTGGAAACACCATATATTTT
CASSDFFVGNTIYF
>TRBJ1-1|.|TRBV27|.
TGTGCCAGTCTACCGGGACACATGAACACTGAAGCTTTCTTT
CASLPGHMNTEAFF
>TRBJ1-5|.|TRBV30|.
TGTGCCTGGAGTGGTGGCGCGAATCAGCCCCAGCATTTT
CAWSGGANQPQHF
>TRBJ2-3|.|TRBV1|.
.
CTSSRLAGGVGQGTDTQYF
>TRBJ2-1|.|TRBV10-3|TRBD2
TGTGCCATCCGGAGGGAGCGGGAGGGGTACAATGAGCAGTTCTTC
CAIRREREGYNEQFF
>TRBJ1-1|.|TRBV5-4|TRBD1
TGTGCCAGCAGCTCCCCACTCCTAGCGGGACAGGGGGGGACTGAAGCTTTCTTT
CASSSPLLAGQGGTEAFF